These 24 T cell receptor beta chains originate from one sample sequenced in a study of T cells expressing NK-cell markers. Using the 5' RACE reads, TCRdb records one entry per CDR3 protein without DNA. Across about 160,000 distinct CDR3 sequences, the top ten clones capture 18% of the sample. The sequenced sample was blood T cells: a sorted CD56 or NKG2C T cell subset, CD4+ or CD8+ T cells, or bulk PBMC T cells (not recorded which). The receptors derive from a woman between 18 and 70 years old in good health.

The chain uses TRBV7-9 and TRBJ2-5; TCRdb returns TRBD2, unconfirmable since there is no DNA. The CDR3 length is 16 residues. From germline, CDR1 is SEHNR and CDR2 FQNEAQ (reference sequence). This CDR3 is CASNVGLAGTEETQYF.

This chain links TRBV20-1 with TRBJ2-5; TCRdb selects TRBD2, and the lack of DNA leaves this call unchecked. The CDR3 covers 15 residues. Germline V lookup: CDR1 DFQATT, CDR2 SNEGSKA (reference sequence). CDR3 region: CSAATGGGPDETQYF.

The CDR3 here is CASSFGRVIAGIQGGNTDTQYF. The V and J genes are TRBV28 and TRBJ2-3; the TCRdb D gene call, TRBD1, has no DNA to confirm it. CDR1 is MDHEN, CDR2 SYDVKM, per germline. The CDR3 is 22 amino acids. The entire variable domain, with the rest obtained from reference TRBV28 and TRBJ2-3, is as follows: DVKVTQSSRYLVKRTGEKVFLECVQDMDHENMFWYRQDPGLGLRLIYFSYDVKMKEKGDIPEGYSVSREKKERFSLILESASTNQTSMYLCASSFGRVIAGIQGGNTDTQYFGPGTRLTVL.

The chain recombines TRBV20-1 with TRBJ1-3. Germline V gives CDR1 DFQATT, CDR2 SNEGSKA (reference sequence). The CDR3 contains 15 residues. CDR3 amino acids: CSAGSGFHSGNTIYF.

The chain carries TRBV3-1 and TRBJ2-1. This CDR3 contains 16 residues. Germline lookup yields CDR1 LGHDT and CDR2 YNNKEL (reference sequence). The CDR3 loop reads CASSPTAGRSYNEQFF.

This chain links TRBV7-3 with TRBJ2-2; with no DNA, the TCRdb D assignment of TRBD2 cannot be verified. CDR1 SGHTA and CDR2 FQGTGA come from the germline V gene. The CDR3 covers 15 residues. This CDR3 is CASSALSGVNGELFF.

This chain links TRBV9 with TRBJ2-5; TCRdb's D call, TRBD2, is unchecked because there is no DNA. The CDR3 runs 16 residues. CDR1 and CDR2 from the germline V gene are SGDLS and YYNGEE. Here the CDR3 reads CASSVSSGGDVETQYF.

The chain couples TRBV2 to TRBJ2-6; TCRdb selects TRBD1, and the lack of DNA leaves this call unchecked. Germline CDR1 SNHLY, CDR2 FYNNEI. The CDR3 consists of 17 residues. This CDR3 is CASSDRDKSSGANVLTF.

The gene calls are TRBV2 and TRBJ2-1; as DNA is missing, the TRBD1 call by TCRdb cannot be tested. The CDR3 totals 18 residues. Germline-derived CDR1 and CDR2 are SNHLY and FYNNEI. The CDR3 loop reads CASSERRGAGSSYNEQFF.

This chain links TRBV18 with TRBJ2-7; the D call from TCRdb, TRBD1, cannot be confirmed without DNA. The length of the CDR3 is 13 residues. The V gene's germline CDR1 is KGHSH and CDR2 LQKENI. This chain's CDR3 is CASSATDSYEQYF.

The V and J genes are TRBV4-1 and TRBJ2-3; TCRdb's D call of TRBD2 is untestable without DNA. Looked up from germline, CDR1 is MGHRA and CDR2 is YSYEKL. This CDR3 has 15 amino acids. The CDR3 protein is CASSQGALGADTQYF.

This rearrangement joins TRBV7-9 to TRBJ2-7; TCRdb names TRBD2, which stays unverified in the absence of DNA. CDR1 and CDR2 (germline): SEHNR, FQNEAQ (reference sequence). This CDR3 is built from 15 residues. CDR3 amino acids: CASSSGLAGGYEQYF.

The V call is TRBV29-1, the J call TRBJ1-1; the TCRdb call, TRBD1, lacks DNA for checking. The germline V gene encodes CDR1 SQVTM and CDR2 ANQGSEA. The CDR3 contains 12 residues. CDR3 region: CSGMTGTAEAFF.

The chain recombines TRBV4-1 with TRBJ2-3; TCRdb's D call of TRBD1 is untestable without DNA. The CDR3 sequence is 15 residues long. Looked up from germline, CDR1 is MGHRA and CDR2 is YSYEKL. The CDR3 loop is CASSWQGRVEDTQYF.

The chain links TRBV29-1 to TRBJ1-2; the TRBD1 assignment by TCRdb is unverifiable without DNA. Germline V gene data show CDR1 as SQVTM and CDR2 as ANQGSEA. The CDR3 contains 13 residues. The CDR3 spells CSVARGDGYGYTF. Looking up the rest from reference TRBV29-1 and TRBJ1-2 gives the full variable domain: SAVISQKPSRDICQRGTSLTIQCQVDSQVTMMFWYRQQPGQSLTLIATANQGSEATYESGFVIDKFPISRPNLTFSTLTVSNMSPEDSSIYLCSVARGDGYGYTFGSGTRLTVV.

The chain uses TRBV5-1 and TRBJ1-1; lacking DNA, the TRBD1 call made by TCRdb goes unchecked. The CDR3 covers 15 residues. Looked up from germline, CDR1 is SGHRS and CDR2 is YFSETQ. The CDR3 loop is CASSWNWGANTEAFF.

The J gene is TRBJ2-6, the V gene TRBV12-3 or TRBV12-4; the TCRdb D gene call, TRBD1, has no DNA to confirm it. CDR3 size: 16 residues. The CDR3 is CASRLYGTRAANVLTF.

CDR3 loop: CASLDDRGHEQYF. The V gene is TRBV18, the J gene TRBJ2-7; lacking DNA, the TRBD1 call made by TCRdb goes unchecked. CDR3 length equals 13 residues. Germline assignment: CDR1 KGHSH and CDR2 LQKENI.

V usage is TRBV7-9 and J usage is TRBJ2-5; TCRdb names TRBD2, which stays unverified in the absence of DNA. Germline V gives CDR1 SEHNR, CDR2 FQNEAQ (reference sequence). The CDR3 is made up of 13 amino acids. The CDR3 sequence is CASSFGLGETQYF.

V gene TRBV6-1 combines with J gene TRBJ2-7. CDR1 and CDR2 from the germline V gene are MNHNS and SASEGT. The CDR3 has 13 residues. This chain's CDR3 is CASKTKGYYEQYF.

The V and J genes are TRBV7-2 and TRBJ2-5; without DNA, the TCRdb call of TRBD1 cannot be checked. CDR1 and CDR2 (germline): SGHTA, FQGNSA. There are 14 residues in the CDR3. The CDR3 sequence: CASSVQGVQETQYF.

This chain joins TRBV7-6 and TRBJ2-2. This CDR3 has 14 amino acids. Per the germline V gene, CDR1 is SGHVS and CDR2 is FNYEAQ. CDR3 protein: CASSLFLGTGELFF.

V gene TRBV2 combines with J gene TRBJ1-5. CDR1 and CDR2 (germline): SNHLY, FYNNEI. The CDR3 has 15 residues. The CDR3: CASAADQMGNQPQHF.

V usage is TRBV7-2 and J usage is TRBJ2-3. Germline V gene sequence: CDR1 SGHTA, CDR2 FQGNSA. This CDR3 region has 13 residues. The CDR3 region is CASSLAGLGTQYF.